This T cell receptor beta chain came from a study of blood T cell repertoires in COVID-19. The V gene's germline CDR1 is SGHAT and CDR2 FQNNGV. The V end lost 5 bases, the J end lost 0 bases, and 14 bases lay between the germline ends. This CDR3 spans 15 amino acids. TCRdb keeps only in-frame clones here, not all; method: immunoSEQ multiplex PCR. The repertoire consists of about 210,000 clones, with roughly four fifths occurring once and the leading ten covering about 9.3%. The TCR sequence derives from a man aged 35-49 years who had recovered from COVID-19. The rearrangement joins TRBV11-2 to TRBJ2-7; D gene ambiguous. The source material was PBMCs or T cells enriched from blood (not recorded which). CDR3 sequence reads: CASSPLMLSSYEQYF. The CDR3 nucleotides are TGTGCCAGCAGCCCTCTAATGTTAAGCTCCTACGAGCAGTACTTC. Variable domain in full (rest from reference TRBV11-2 and TRBJ2-7): EAGVAQSPRYKIIEKRQSVAFWCNPISGHATLYWYQQILGQGPKLLIQFQNNGVVDDSQLPKDRFSAERLKGVDSTLKIQPAKLEDSAVYLCASSPLMLSSYEQYFGPGTRLTVT.